The clone carrying this TCR beta chain is labeled medium-sized. Its antigen is unidentified. The CDR3 loop spans 14 amino acids. V was trimmed by 5 bases and J by 8 bases, leaving 19 bases between them. The germline V gene has CDR1 SGHKS and CDR2 YYEKEE (reference sequence). The sample comes from a study of siplizumab effects on memory and regulatory T cells. Study conclusions and caveats: Apparently key alloresponse contributors, naive T cells also seemed more diverse than memory cells. The Treg-derived share of mappable alloreactive CD4+ clones averaged about 69% with siplizumab and roughly 28% in controls. In siplizumab cultures, the suppressive function of proliferating Tregs remained unconfirmed.

Each sample contributed approximately 94,000 TCR templates to the assay. TCRdb keeps only in-frame clones here, not all; method: immunoSEQ multiplex PCR. The table includes some 65,000 clones, 80% to 90% detected once. The chain recombines TRBV5-5 with TRBJ1-2, with D perhaps matching TRBD1 (5 bases). The sample consisted of Tregs sorted from blood. The clonotype comes from a human donor in good health. The CDR3 region is CASSVRDGILGYTF. The CDR3 bases are TGTGCCAGCAGTGTCCGGGACGGGATCTTAGGCTACACCTTC. Filled out from reference TRBV5-5 and TRBJ1-2, the complete variable domain reads DAGVTQSPTHLIKTRGQQVTLRCSPISGHKSVSWYQQVLGQGPQFIFQYYEKEERGRGNFPDRFSARQFPNYSSELNVNALLLGDSALYLCASSVRDGILGYTFGSGTRLTVV.